The clone carrying this T cell receptor (beta chain) occurred once. The data were taken from a study of blood T cell repertoires in COVID-19. Study summary: The samples span acute and convalescent COVID-19 from the United States, Italy and Spain.

Adults between about 18 and 95 years of age took part from about 24 US areas. The CDR3 loop spans 16 amino acids. The V and J ends lost 5 bases and 2 bases, in that order; junction bases with no gene match: 11. CDR1 is MNHEY and CDR2 is SMNVEV in the germline V gene (reference sequence). In the study's own analysis: The assay estimated nucleated cells by amplifying reference gene primers. Data came from immunoSEQ multiplex PCR; TCRdb stores just in-frame clones and leaves some out. Clone size and the V and J calls come from that table; the DNA yielded D and trimming. Among around 220,000 clones, 80% were seen once, and the ten largest hold less than 8%.

The sample consisted of PBMCs or T cells enriched from blood (not recorded which). The chain employs TRBV27 and TRBJ2-7, with 8 positions matching TRBD1. The sequence was collected from a woman aged 40 to 55 with acute COVID-19. The CDR3: CASSPARDRRTYEQYF. CDR3 DNA: TGTGCCAGCAGTCCAGCTCGGGACAGGCGAACCTACGAGCAGTACTTC.